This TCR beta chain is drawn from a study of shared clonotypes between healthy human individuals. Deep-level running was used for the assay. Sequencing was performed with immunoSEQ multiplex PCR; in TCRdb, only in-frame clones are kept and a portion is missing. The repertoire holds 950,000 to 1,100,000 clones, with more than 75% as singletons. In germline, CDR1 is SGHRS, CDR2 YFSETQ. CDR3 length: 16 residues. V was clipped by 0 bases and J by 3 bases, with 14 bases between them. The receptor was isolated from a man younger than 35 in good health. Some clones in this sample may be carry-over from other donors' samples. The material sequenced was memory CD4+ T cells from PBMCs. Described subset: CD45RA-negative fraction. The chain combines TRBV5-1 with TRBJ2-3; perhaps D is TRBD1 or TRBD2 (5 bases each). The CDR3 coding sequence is TGCGCCAGCAGCTTGGCTGGGACGTGGGGAACAGATACGCAGTATTTT. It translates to CASSLAGTWGTDTQYF.